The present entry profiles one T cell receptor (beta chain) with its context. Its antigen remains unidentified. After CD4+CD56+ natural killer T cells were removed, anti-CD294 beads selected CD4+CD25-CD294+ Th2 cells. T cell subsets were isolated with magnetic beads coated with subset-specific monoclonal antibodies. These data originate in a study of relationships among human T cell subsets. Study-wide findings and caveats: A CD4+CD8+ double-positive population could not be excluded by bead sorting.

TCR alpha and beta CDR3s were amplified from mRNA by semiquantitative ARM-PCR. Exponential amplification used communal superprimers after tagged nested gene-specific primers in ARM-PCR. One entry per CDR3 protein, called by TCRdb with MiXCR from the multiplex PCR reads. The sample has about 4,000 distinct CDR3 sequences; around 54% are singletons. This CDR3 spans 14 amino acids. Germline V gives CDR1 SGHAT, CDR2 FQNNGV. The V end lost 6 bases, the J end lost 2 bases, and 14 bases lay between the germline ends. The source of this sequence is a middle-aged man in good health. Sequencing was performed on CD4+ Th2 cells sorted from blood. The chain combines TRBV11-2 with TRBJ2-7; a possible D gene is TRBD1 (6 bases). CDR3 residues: CASSRAAGAYEQYF. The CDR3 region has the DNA TGTGCCAGCAGTCGGGCGGCAGGGGCCTACGAGCAGTACTTC.